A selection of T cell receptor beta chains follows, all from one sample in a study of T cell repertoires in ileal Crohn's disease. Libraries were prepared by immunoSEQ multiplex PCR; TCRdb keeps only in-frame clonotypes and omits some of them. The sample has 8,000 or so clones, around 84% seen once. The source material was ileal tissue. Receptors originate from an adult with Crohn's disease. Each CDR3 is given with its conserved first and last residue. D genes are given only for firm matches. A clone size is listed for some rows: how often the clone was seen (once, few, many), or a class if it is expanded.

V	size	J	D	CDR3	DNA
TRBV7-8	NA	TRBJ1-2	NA	CASSLVASSNYGYTF	TGTGCCAGCAGCTTAGTTGCGAGTTCGAACTATGGCTACACCTTC
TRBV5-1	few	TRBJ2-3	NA	CASSLGQGGDTQYF	TGCGCCAGCAGCTTGGGGCAGGGCGGCGATACGCAGTATTTT
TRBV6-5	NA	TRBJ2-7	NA	CASKIGQGTYEQYF	TGTGCCAGCAAGATAGGCCAGGGGACCTACGAGCAGTACTTC
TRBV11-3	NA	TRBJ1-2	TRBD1	CASSLTGDYGYTF	TGTGCCAGCAGCCTGACAGGGGACTATGGCTACACCTTC
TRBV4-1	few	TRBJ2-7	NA	CASSPWTASYEQYF	TGCGCCAGCAGCCCGTGGACAGCTTCCTACGAGCAGTACTTC
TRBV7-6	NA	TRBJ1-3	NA	CASSSSTGKGNTIYF	TGTGCCAGCAGCTCATCAACAGGGAAAGGAAACACCATATATTTT
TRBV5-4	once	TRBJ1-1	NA	CASHPGTTNTEAFF	TGTGCCAGCCATCCCGGGACTACGAACACTGAAGCTTTCTTT
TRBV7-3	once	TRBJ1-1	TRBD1	CASSPRQGALTEAFF	TGTGCCAGCAGCCCACGACAGGGGGCTCTCACTGAAGCTTTCTTT
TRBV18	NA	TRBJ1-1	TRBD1	CASSLGQGGLNTEAFF	TGTGCCAGCTCACTTGGACAGGGCGGTTTGAACACTGAAGCTTTCTTT
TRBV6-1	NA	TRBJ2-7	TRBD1	CASSENRGDYEQYF	TGTGCCAGCAGTGAAAACAGGGGTGACTACGAGCAGTACTTC
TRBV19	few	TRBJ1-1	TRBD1	CASLGQGNTEAFF	TGTGCCAGCCTAGGACAGGGGAACACTGAAGCTTTCTTT
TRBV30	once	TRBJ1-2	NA	CACPGTGGYGYTF	TGTGCCTGTCCTGGGACGGGGGGCTATGGCTACACCTTC
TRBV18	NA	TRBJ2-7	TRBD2	CASPPPGGVYEQYF	TGTGCCAGCCCACCACCGGGGGGAGTCTACGAGCAGTACTTC
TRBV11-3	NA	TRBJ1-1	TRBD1	CASSLGDRDEAFF	TGTGCCAGCAGCTTAGGGGACAGAGATGAAGCTTTCTTT
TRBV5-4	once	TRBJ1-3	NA	CASSFDGKGNTIYF	TGTGCCAGCAGCTTTGACGGGAAAGGAAACACCATATATTTT
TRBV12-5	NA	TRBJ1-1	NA	CASGPTDSGFAAFF	TGTGCTAGTGGCCCCACAGATTCAGGGTTTGCGGCTTTCTTT
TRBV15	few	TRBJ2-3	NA	CATSRDSGTDTQYF	TGTGCCACCAGCAGAGATTCGGGCACAGATACGCAGTATTTT
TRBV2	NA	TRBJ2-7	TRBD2	CASSSGTTPYEQYF	TGTGCCAGCAGTTCCGGGACTACCCCCTACGAGCAGTACTTC
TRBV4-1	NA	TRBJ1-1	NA	CASSQRGSLMNTEAFF	TGCGCCAGCAGCCAGAGGGGGTCGTTGATGAACACTGAAGCTTTCTTT
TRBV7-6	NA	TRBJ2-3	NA	CASSLALQRSGDTQYF	TGTGCCAGCAGCTTAGCGCTTCAAAGGAGCGGAGATACGCAGTATTTT
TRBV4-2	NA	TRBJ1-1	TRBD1	CASSQDEGTGGTEAFF	TGTGCCAGCAGCCAAGATGAGGGGACAGGGGGCACTGAAGCTTTCTTT
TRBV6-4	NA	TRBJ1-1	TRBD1	CASSKGQGASAAFF	TGTGCCAGCAGCAAAGGACAGGGGGCGTCCGCCGCTTTCTTT
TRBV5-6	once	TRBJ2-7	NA	CASSSSSYEQYF	TGTGCCAGCAGCTCGAGCTCCTACGAGCAGTACTTC
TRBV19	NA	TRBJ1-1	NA	CASTPPRLVWGTEAFF	TGTGCCAGTACCCCTCCCAGACTAGTTTGGGGTACTGAAGCTTTCTTT
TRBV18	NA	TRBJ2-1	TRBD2	CASSPRRGGGSYNEQFF	TGTGCCAGCTCACCCCGGAGGGGCGGGGGCTCCTACAATGAGCAGTTCTTC
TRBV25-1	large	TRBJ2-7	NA	CASSEYTYEQYF	TGTGCCAGCAGTGAATACACCTACGAGCAGTACTTC
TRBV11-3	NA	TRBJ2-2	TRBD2	CASSPATGGTGELFF	TGTGCCAGCAGCCCAGCTACGGGAGGCACCGGGGAGCTGTTTTTT
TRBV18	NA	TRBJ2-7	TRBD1	CASSPGQGGSYEQYF	TGTGCCAGCTCACCCGGACAGGGAGGCTCCTACGAGCAGTACTTC
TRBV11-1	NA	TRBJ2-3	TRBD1	CASSLGQGPADTQYF	TGTGCCAGCAGCTTAGGACAGGGGCCTGCAGATACGCAGTATTTT
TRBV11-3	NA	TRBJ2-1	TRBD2	CASSGGTSGSYNEQFF	TGTGCCAGCAGCGGCGGGACTAGCGGGTCCTACAATGAGCAGTTCTTC
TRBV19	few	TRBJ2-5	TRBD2	CASSIVMFGGGPRETQYF	TGTGCCAGTAGTATAGTCATGTTTGGGGGAGGGCCGCGGGAGACCCAGTACTTC
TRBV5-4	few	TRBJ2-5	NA	CASSWRGGSETQYF	TGTGCCAGCAGCTGGAGGGGGGGTAGCGAGACCCAGTACTTC
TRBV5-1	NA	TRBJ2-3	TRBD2	CASSSGGSPDTQYF	TGCGCCAGCAGCAGTGGCGGGAGCCCAGATACGCAGTATTTT
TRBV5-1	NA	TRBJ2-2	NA	CASNGGNANTGELFF	TGCGCCAGCAATGGGGGGAACGCGAACACCGGGGAGCTGTTTTTT
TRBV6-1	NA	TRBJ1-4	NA	CASSESGENEKLFF	TGTGCCAGCAGTGAATCCGGGGAGAATGAAAAACTGTTTTTT
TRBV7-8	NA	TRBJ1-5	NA	CASSLDLNQPQHF	TGTGCCAGCAGCTTAGATCTAAATCAGCCCCAGCATTTT
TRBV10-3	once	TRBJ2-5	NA	CAIRPRADLETQYF	TGTGCCATCAGACCCAGGGCGGACCTGGAGACCCAGTACTTC
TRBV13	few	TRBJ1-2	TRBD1	CASSSLTGAYGYTF	TGTGCCAGCAGCTCCCTGACAGGGGCCTATGGCTACACCTTC
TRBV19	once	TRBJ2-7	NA	CASSIRRAGLYEQYF	TGTGCCAGTAGTATAAGGAGGGCTGGGTTGTACGAGCAGTACTTC
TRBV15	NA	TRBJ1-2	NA	CATSSRRSGNYGYTF	TGTGCCACCAGCTCACGTCGTTCGGGAAACTATGGCTACACCTTC
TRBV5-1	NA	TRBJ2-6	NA	CASSLGVQDVLTF	TGCGCCAGCAGCTTAGGGGTCCAAGACGTCCTGACTTTC